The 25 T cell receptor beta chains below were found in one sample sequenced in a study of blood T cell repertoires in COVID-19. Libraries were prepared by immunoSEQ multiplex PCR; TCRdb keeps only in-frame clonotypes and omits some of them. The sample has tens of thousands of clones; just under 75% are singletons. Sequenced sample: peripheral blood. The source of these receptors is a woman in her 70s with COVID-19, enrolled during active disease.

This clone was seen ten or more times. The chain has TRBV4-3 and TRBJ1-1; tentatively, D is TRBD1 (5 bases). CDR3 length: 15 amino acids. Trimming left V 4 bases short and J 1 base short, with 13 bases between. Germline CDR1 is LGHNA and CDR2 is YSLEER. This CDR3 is CASSLYLQGNTEAFF. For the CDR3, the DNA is TGCGCCAGCAGCCTTTATTTGCAGGGGAACACTGAAGCTTTCTTT.

This chain's CDR3 is CASSQEREETQYF. Here the CDR3 DNA reads TGCGCCAGCAGCCAAGAGCGGGAAGAGACCCAGTACTTC. The chain joins TRBV4-1 to TRBJ2-5; D is perhaps TRBD2 (5 bases). V lost 0 bases and J lost 3, with 5 bases in between. The CDR3 spans 13 residues. CDR1 and CDR2 (germline): MGHRA, YSYEKL.

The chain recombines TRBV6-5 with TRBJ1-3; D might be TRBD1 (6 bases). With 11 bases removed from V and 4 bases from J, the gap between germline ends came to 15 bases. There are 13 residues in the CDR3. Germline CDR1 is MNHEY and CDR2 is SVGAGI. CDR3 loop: CAEKATGGNTIYF. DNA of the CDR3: TGTGCCGAAAAAGCGACAGGAGGAAACACCATATATTTT.

CDR3 DNA sequence: TGTGCCAGTAGTGCAGGGGCTCTAGGGAACACTGAAGCTTTCTTT. It specifies CASSAGALGNTEAFF. The chain combines TRBV19 with TRBJ1-1, with D perhaps TRBD1 (6 bases). V was trimmed by 5 bases and J by 1 base, leaving 14 bases between them. This CDR3 region has 15 residues. Germline values: CDR1 LNHDA, CDR2 SQIVND (reference sequence).

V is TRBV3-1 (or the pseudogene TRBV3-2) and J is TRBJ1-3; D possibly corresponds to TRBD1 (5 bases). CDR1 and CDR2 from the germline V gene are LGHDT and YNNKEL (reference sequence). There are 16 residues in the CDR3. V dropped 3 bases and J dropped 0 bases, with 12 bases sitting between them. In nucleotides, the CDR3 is TGTGCCAGCAGCCACCAACAGGTTAGCTCTGGAAACACCATATATTTT. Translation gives CASSHQQVSSGNTIYF.

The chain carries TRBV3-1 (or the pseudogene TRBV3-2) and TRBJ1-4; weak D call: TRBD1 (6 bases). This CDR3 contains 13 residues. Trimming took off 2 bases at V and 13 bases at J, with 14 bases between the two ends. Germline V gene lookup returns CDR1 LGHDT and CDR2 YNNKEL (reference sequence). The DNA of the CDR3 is TGTGCCAGCAGCCAACTCTACGGACAGACACTGTTTTTT. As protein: CASSQLYGQTLFF.

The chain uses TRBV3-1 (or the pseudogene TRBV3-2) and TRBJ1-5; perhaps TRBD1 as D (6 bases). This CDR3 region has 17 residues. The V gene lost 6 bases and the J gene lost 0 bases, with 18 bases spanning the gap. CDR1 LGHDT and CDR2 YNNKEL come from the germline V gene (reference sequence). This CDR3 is CASSPSPGGNSNQPQHF. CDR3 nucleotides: TGTGCCAGCAGTCCCTCGCCGGGGGGCAATAGCAATCAGCCCCAGCATTTT.

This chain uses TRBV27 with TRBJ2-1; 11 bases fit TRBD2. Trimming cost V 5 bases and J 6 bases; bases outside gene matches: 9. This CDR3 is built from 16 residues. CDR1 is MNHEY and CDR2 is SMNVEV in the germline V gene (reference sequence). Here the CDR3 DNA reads TGTGCCAGCAGTCGGGTAGCGGGAGGGCCACTCAATGAGCAGTTCTTC. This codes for CASSRVAGGPLNEQFF.

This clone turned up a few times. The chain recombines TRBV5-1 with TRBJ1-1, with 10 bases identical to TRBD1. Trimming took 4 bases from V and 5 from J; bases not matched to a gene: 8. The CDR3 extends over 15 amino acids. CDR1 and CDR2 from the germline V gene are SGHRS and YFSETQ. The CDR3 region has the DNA TGCGCCAGCAGCGGAAGGGACAGGGGAGGGACTGAAGCTTTCTTT. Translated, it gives CASSGRDRGGTEAFF.

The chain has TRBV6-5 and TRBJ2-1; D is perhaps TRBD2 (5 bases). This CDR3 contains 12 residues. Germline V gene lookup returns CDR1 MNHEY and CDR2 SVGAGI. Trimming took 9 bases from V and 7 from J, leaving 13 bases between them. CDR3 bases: TGTGCCAGTCGGGGTGGAAGAAATGAGCAGTTCTTC. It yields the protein CASRGGRNEQFF.

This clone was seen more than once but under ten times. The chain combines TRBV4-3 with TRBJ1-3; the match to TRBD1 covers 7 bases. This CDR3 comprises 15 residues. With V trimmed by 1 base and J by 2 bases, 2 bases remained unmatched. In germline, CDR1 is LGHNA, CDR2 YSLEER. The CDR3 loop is CASSQGQGAGNTIYF. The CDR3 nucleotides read TGCGCCAGCAGCCAAGGCCAGGGGGCTGGAAACACCATATATTTT.

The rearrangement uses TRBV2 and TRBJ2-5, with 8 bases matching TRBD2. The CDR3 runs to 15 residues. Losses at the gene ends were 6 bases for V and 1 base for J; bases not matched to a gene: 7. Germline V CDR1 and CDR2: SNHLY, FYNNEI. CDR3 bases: TGTGCCAGCAGAGGGAGACTAGCGTTCCAAGAGACCCAGTACTTC. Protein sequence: CASRGRLAFQETQYF. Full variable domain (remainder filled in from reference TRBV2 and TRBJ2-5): EPEVTQTPSHQVTQMGQEVILRCVPISNHLYFYWYRQILGQKVEFLVSFYNNEISEKSEIFDDQFSVERPDGSNFTLKIRSTKLEDSAMYFCASRGRLAFQETQYFGPGTRLLVL.

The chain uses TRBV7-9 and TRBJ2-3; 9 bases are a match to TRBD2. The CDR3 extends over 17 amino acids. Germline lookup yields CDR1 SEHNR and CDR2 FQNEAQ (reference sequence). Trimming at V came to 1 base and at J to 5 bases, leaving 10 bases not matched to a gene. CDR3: CASSLDRSSGTKDTQYF. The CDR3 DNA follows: TGTGCCAGCAGCTTAGATCGGTCTAGCGGGACCAAAGATACGCAGTATTTT.

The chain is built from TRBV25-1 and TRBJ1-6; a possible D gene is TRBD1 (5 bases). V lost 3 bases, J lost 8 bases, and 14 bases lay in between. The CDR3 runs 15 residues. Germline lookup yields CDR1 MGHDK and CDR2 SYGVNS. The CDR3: CASSETVGPYSPLHF. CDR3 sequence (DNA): TGTGCCAGCAGTGAGACAGTCGGACCTTATTCACCCCTCCACTTT.

This chain's CDR3 is CATALTGPGGYTF. The CDR3 DNA follows: TGTGCCACCGCCCTAACAGGGCCTGGCGGCTACACCTTC. The chain couples TRBV10-3 to TRBJ1-2; possible D gene TRBD1, 6 bases. Germline V gives CDR1 ENHRY, CDR2 SYGVKD. The CDR3 runs 13 residues. Trimming took off 10 bases at V and 8 bases at J, with 20 bases between the two ends.

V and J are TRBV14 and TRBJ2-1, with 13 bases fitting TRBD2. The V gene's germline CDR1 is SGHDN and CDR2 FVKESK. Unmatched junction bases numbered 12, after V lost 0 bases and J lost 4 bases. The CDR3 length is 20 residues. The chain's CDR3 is CASSQDIRTSGGTLYNEQFF. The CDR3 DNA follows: TGTGCCAGCAGCCAAGATATTCGGACTAGCGGGGGAACCCTATACAATGAGCAGTTCTTC.

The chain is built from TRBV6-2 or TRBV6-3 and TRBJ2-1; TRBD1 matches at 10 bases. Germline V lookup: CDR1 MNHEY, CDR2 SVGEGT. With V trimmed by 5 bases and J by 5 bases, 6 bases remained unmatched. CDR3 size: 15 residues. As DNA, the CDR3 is TGTGCCAGCAGTCAGGGGACAGGGGCCGACAATGAGCAGTTCTTC. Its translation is CASSQGTGADNEQFF.

The CDR3 spells CSASSGGEAFF. The DNA of the CDR3 is TGCAGTGCTAGTTCGGGGGGAGAAGCTTTCTTT. J is TRBJ1-1 and V is TRBV20-1; D perhaps matches TRBD1 (5 bases). This CDR3 region has 11 residues. Deletions cut 3 bases from V and 8 bases from J, with 10 bases between. Germline loops: CDR1 DFQATT, CDR2 SNEGSKA (reference sequence).

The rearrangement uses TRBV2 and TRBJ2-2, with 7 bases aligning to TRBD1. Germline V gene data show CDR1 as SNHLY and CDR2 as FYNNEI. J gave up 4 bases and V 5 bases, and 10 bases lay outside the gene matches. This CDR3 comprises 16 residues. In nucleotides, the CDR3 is TGTGCCAGCAGTAAACAGGGGTTCCGGACCACCGGGGAGCTGTTTTTT. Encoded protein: CASSKQGFRTTGELFF.

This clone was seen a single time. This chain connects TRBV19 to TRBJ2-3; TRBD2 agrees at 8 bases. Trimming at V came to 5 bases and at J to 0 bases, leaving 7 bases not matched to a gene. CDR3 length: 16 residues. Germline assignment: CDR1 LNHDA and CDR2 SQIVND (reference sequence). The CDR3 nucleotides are TGTGCCAGTAGTTCTAGCGGGTTCTCTAGCACAGATACGCAGTATTTT. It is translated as CASSSSGFSSTDTQYF.

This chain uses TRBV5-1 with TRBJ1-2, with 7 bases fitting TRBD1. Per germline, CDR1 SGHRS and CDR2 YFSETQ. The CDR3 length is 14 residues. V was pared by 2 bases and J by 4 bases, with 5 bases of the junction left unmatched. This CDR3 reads CASSLPGQLYGYTF. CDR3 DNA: TGCGCCAGCAGCTTACCGGGACAGCTCTATGGCTACACCTTC.

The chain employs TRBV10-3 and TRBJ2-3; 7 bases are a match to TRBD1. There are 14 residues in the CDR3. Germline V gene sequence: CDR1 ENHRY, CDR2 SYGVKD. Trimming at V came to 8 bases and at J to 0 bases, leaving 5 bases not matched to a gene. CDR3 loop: CAIARQGSTDTQYF. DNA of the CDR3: TGTGCCATCGCGAGACAGGGAAGCACAGATACGCAGTATTTT.

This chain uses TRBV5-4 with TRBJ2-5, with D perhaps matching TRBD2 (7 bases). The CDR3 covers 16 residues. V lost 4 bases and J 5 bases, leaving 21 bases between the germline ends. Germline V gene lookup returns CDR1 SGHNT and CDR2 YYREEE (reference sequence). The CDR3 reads CASSPSRGGGRETQYF. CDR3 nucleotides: TGTGCCAGCAGCCCGAGCCGGGGAGGGGGTCGGGAGACCCAGTACTTC.

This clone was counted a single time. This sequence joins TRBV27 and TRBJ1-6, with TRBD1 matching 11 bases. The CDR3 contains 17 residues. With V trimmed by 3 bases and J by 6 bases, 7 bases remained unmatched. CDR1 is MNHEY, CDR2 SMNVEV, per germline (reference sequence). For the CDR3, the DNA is TGTGCCAGCAGTTTCCGGACAGGGGGCGCATCTAATTCACCCCTCCACTTT. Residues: CASSFRTGGASNSPLHF.

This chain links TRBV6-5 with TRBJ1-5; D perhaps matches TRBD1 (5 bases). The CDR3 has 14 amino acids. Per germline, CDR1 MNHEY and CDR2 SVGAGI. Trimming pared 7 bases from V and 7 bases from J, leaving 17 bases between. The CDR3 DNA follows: TGTGCCAGCACTTCGCCACAGGTCGGGCAGCCCCAGCATTTT. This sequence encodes CASTSPQVGQPQHF.